The 20 T cell receptor beta chains given below trace back to one sample, sequenced in a study of T cells in severe cutaneous drug reactions. The donors had carbamazepine-induced Stevens-Johnson syndrome or toxic epidermal necrolysis. The iRepertoire multiplex PCR system with TCR subtype-specific primers built both bulk and single-cell libraries. TCRdb reprocessed the multiplex PCR reads; each CDR3 protein has one entry and no DNA is given. The sample's table shows a few thousand distinct CDR3 sequences. Sample: cells from a skin blister. The source is a human donor with toxic epidermal necrolysis, a severe cutaneous drug reaction.

Measured by frequency, this clonotype is medium-sized. The gene calls are TRBV10-3 and TRBJ1-5. CDR1 and CDR2 (germline): ENHRY, SYGVKD. This CDR3 is built from 15 residues. CDR3 in amino acids: CAISESVSGNQPQHF.

This clonotype registers medium-sized (0.01 to 0.1%) by frequency. The chain is built from TRBV20-1 and TRBJ2-3; lacking DNA, the TRBD2 call made by TCRdb goes unchecked. Germline V gives CDR1 DFQATT, CDR2 SNEGSKA (reference sequence). CDR3 length equals 14 residues. The CDR3: CSAGGGGSTDTQYF.

V usage is TRBV6-5 and J usage is TRBJ2-5; TCRdb outputs TRBD2, but without DNA this stays unchecked. Germline assignment: CDR1 MNHEY and CDR2 SVGAGI. This CDR3 spans 14 amino acids. The CDR3 loop is CASSRAGIQETQYF.

The rearrangement links TRBV2 to TRBJ2-1; TCRdb names TRBD2, which stays unverified in the absence of DNA. The length of the CDR3 is 15 residues. Germline values: CDR1 SNHLY, CDR2 FYNNEI. CDR3 residues: CASSPSSGEVNEQFF.

V gene TRBV2 combines with J gene TRBJ2-3; TCRdb lists TRBD2, though no DNA is available to test this call. CDR3 length: 15 amino acids. The V gene's germline CDR1 is SNHLY and CDR2 FYNNEI. The CDR3 here is CASNIAGGSTDTQYF.

In terms of frequency, this clonotype is large. The chain uses TRBV6-5 and TRBJ2-7; without DNA, the TCRdb call of TRBD2 cannot be checked. This CDR3 is 15 amino acids long. Germline V CDR1 and CDR2: MNHEY, SVGAGI. The CDR3 sequence is CASSSLETGSYEQYF.

J is TRBJ2-3 and V is TRBV20-1; TCRdb's D gene call, TRBD1, goes unchecked for lack of DNA. This CDR3 is built from 11 residues. Germline CDR1 and CDR2: DFQATT and SNEGSKA (reference sequence). The CDR3 reads CAIGGKNEQYF.

The chain combines TRBV19 with TRBJ2-1. The CDR3 has 15 residues. Germline V lookup: CDR1 LNHDA, CDR2 SQIVND (reference sequence). CDR3 sequence: CASSTRLVSYNEQFF.

According to its frequency, this clonotype is large. V usage is TRBV7-9 and J usage is TRBJ1-2; checking the TCRdb D call of TRBD1 is not possible without DNA. This CDR3 has 14 residues. CDR1 is SEHNR, CDR2 FQNEAQ, per germline (reference sequence). CDR3 amino acids: CASSLGGRNYGYTF.

V gene TRBV4-3 combines with J gene TRBJ2-3. Germline lookup yields CDR1 LGHNA and CDR2 YSLEER. The CDR3 is 15 amino acids. The CDR3 loop is CASSQEIIFSGTQYF.

The J gene is TRBJ2-2, the V gene TRBV6-5; there is no DNA to check the TCRdb D call of TRBD2. The CDR3 sequence is 16 residues long. Germline lookup yields CDR1 MNHEY and CDR2 SVGAGI. The CDR3 loop reads CASTNSGTGNTRELFF.

The chain links TRBV6-1 to TRBJ2-3. Germline values: CDR1 MNHNS, CDR2 SASEGT. CDR3 length: 16 residues. The CDR3 region is CASRMRDRQNTDTQYF.

According to its frequency, this clonotype is large. The gene calls are TRBV6-5 and TRBJ2-7; TCRdb proposes TRBD2, but this gene call is untestable without DNA. In germline, CDR1 is MNHEY, CDR2 SVGAGI. The CDR3 extends over 15 amino acids. The CDR3: CASSYTDDYSYEQYF.

V is TRBV7-3 and J is TRBJ2-7; TCRdb names TRBD1, which stays unverified in the absence of DNA. Germline-derived CDR1 and CDR2 are SGHTA and FQGTGA. CDR3 length: 15 residues. CDR3 region: CASSPGTAGHYEQYF.

According to its frequency, this clonotype is medium-sized. The rearrangement uses TRBV12-3 or TRBV12-4 and TRBJ1-2. CDR3 length: 11 amino acids. CDR3 amino acids: CASSLALGITF.

The V and J genes are TRBV6-2 or TRBV6-3 and TRBJ2-7; absent DNA, TCRdb's TRBD1 call cannot be checked. The CDR3 has 13 residues. Germline CDR1 reads MNHEY; CDR2 reads SVGEGT. CDR3 loop: CAIKRGSTYEQYF.

This clonotype is called medium-sized based on its frequency. This chain uses TRBV25-1 with TRBJ2-1; the D call from TCRdb, TRBD1, cannot be confirmed without DNA. There are 14 residues in the CDR3. Per germline, CDR1 MGHDK and CDR2 SYGVNS. CDR3 in amino acids: CASSDRDGQETQFF.

The chain links TRBV5-1 to TRBJ2-3; the D call from TCRdb, TRBD1, cannot be confirmed without DNA. The CDR3 covers 15 residues. Looked up from germline, CDR1 is SGHRS and CDR2 is YFSETQ. The chain's CDR3 is CASSLAWDGTDTQYF. Drawing the rest from reference TRBV5-1 and TRBJ2-3, the complete variable domain is KAGVTQTPRYLIKTRGQQVTLSCSPISGHRSVSWYQQTPGQGLQFLFEYFSETQRNKGNFPGRFSGRQFSNSRSEMNVSTLELGDSALYLCASSLAWDGTDTQYFGPGTRLTVL.

The chain employs TRBV6-1 and TRBJ1-5. The CDR3 is made up of 14 amino acids. CDR1 and CDR2 from the germline V gene are MNHNS and SASEGT. CDR3 residues: CASSEIWGGQPQHF.

This chain connects TRBV29-1 to TRBJ1-1; without DNA, the TCRdb call of TRBD1 cannot be checked. Germline V gives CDR1 SQVTM, CDR2 ANQGSEA. The length of the CDR3 is 11 residues. CDR3 amino acids: CSVRQGPEAFF.